These T cell receptor beta chains were read from a single sample in a study of blood T cell repertoires in COVID-19. Only in-frame clones appear in the TCRdb table, and some are missing; sequencing was by immunoSEQ multiplex PCR. Here the sample spans approximately 140,000 clones, around 82% being singletons. The sequencing sample was made of PBMCs or T cells enriched from blood (not recorded which). Receptors originate from a man between 40 and 49 years old with acute COVID-19. The CDR3 runs from the conserved cysteine through the conserved F or W. The D gene is left open where the match is weak. Expanded clones are given a class, and other clones once, few, many or no size at all.

>.|TRBV5-1|TRBJ1-2|.
CASSLGQGGGYTF
TGCGCCAGCAGCTTGGGGCAGGGAGGTGGCTACACCTTC
>.|TRBV27|TRBJ2-3|.
CASSLSGRVPTRASTDTQYF
TGTGCCAGCAGTTTATCGGGCAGGGTGCCCACCAGAGCGAGCACAGATACGCAGTATTTT
>.|TRBV27|TRBJ2-3|TRBD2
CARPGTSDSTDTQYF
TGTGCCCGCCCCGGGACTAGCGATAGCACAGATACGCAGTATTTT
>.|TRBV5-8|TRBJ2-3|TRBD2
CASSWQLAGDVDTQYF
TGTGCCAGCAGCTGGCAACTAGCGGGAGATGTAGATACGCAGTATTTT
>.|TRBV5-1|TRBJ2-3|TRBD2
CASRPQAGMVDTQYF
TGCGCCAGCAGACCCCAAGCGGGGATGGTAGATACGCAGTATTTT
>.|TRBV1|TRBJ2-1|.
CTSSQGGWEGAHERPSSYNEQFF
TGCACCAGCAGCCAAGGGGGATGGGAGGGAGCCCATGAGCGGCCCTCGAGCTACAATGAGCAGTTCTTC
>few|TRBV11-2|TRBJ2-2|TRBD1
CASSLRGGNGELFF
TGTGCCAGCAGCTTGCGAGGGGGCAACGGGGAGCTGTTTTTT
>.|TRBV11-2|TRBJ1-6|.
CASRDGGLDSPLHF
TGTGCCAGCAGAGACGGGGGGCTGGATTCACCCCTCCACTTT
>.|TRBV6-5|TRBJ1-1|TRBD1
CASSPQGFAEAFF
TGTGCCAGCAGTCCACAGGGGTTTGCTGAAGCTTTCTTT
>.|TRBV10-2|TRBJ2-5|TRBD1
CASSPFRDRGGETQYF
TGCGCCAGCAGCCCTTTCCGGGACAGGGGAGGGGAGACCCAGTACTTC
>.|TRBV10-3|TRBJ2-7|TRBD1
CATQTGGFYEQYF
TGTGCCACCCAGACAGGGGGCTTCTACGAGCAGTACTTC
>few|TRBV3-1/TRBV3-2|TRBJ2-7|.
CASSQENGLVAYEQYF
TGTGCCAGCAGCCAAGAGAATGGGCTGGTAGCCTACGAGCAGTACTTC
>once|TRBV5-4|TRBJ1-3|TRBD1
CASSLGQGLGNTIYF
TGTGCCAGCAGCTTGGGACAGGGCCTTGGAAACACCATATATTTT
>.|TRBV7-2|TRBJ2-5|.
CASSLVGGFQETQYF
TGTGCCAGCAGCTTAGTCGGGGGTTTCCAAGAGACCCAGTACTTC
>.|TRBV28|TRBJ2-3|TRBD2
CASSSLAATDTQYF
TGTGCCAGCAGTTCACTAGCGGCCACAGATACGCAGTATTTT
>.|TRBV6-5|TRBJ2-7|.
CASRSNRGGYEQYF
TGTGCCAGCCGCTCGAACAGGGGAGGTTACGAGCAGTACTTC
>.|TRBV18|TRBJ2-3|.
CASSRPLLGDTQYF
TGTGCCAGCTCGAGGCCATTGTTAGGAGATACGCAGTATTTT
>.|TRBV15|TRBJ2-5|.
CATSRDLAGETQYF
TGTGCCACCAGCAGAGATTTGGCGGGAGAGACCCAGTACTTC
>.|TRBV15|TRBJ2-7|TRBD2
CATSRGPSGRRYEQYF
TGTGCCACCAGCAGAGGGCCTAGCGGGAGGCGGTACGAGCAGTACTTC
>.|TRBV28|TRBJ1-2|TRBD1
CASSNPWQGEDGYTF
TGTGCCAGCAGTAACCCGTGGCAGGGGGAGGATGGCTACACCTTC
>once|TRBV7-2|TRBJ1-2|.
CASRFTTGDHGYTF
TGTGCCAGCAGATTTACGACAGGAGACCATGGCTACACCTTC